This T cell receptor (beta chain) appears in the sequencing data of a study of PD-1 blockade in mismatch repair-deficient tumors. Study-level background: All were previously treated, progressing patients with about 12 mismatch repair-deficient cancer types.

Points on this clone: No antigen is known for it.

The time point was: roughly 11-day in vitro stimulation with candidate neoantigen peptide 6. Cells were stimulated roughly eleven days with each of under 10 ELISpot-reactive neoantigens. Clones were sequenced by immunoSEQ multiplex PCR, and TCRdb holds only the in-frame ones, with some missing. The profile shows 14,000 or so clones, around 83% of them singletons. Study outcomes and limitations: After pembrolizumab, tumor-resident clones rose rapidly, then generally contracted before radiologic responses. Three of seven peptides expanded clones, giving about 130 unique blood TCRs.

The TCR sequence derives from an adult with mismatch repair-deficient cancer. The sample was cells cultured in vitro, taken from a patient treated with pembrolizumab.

CDR3 sequence (DNA): TGTGCCAGCAGTTTAGGGAAGGGGACTGGGGAGCTGTTTTTT. Protein: CASSLGKGTGELFF. The gene calls are TRBV27 and TRBJ2-2; TRBD2 might be the D (6 bases). This CDR3 spans 14 amino acids. Germline CDR1 is MNHEY and CDR2 is SMNVEV (reference sequence). V was trimmed by 2 bases and J by 8 bases, leaving 12 bases between them.